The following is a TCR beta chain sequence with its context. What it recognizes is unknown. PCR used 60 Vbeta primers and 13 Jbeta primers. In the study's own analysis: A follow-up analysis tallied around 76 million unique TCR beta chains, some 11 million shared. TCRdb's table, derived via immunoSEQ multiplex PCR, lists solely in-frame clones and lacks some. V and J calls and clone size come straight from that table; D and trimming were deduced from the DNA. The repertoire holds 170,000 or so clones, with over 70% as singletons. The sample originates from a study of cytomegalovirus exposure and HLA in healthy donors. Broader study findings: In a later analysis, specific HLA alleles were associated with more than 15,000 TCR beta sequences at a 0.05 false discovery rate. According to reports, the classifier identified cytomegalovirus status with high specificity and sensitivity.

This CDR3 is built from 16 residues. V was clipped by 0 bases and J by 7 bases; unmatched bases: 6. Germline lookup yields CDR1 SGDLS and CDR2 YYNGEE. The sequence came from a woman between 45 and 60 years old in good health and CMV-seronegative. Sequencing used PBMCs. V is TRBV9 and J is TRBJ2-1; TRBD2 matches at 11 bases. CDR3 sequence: CASSVGGSGRANEQFF. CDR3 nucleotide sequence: TGTGCCAGCAGCGTAGGTGGTAGCGGGAGGGCAAATGAGCAGTTCTTC.